This T cell receptor (beta chain) was documented in a study of OX40 agonist ivuxolimab in advanced cancers. Study information: Eligibility admitted prior anti-PD-1, anti-PD-L1 or anti-CTLA-4 therapy; 40% had some.

Study conclusions and caveats: Expanded clones tended on average to be more numerous among CD8+ T cells than CD4+.

To note about this clone: Antigen specificity is unknown.

Autoimmune disease history or systemic immunosuppression excluded patients. Repertoires were generated with immunoSEQ multiplex PCR, while TCRdb's copy carries only in-frame clones and drops some. This sample has tens of thousands of clones, with 85% to 90% found just once. Germline V lookup: CDR1 SGHRS, CDR2 YFSETQ. The CDR3 contains 15 residues. The ends lost 4 bases at V and 0 bases at J; junction bases unmatched: 2. The source was CD4+ or CD8+ T cells sorted from blood, collected in a trial of the OX40 agonist ivuxolimab. This sequence originates from an adult with an advanced solid tumor such as melanoma, head and neck, liver or kidney cancer. V and J are TRBV5-1 and TRBJ1-4; 8 bases match TRBD1. The DNA of the CDR3 is TGCGCCAGCAGCGGACAGGGAGCAACTAATGAAAAACTGTTTTTT. Translation: CASSGQGATNEKLFF.